Following are 22 T cell receptor beta chains from one sample sequenced in a study of tumor and adjacent non-tumor tissue in lung cancer. RNA was extracted from bulk tissue without any cell sorting. TCRbeta libraries were built with three rounds of nested PCR, modified from ARM-PCR. MiXCR, applied by TCRdb to the multiplex PCR reads, yields one record per CDR3 protein. The data show tens of thousands of distinct CDR3 sequences, around 73% seen once. The sample consisted of lung tumor tissue. These receptors were collected from a man between 60 and 70 years old with non-small cell lung cancer.

This clonotype occurred many times. The genes are TRBV30 and TRBJ1-1; D not resolved. Germline loops: CDR1 GTSNPN, CDR2 SVGIG (reference sequence). The CDR3 length is 15 residues. The V end was cut by 5 bases, the J end by 0 bases, with 16 bases between. The CDR3 coding sequence is TGTGCCTGGGAGACCCGAACGGGTATGAACACTGAAGCTTTCTTT. Amino acids: CAWETRTGMNTEAFF.

In this sample, this clonotype turned up once. No conserved phenylalanine or tryptophan is present at the end of the CDR3, so a read error is the likely explanation. The chain joins TRBV6-1 to TRBJ2-7; 11 nucleotides align to TRBD2. The CDR3 has 14 amino acids. CDR1 is MNHNS and CDR2 is SASEGT in the germline V gene. The CDR3 sequence: CASKGLAGSSEQYY. CDR3 DNA sequence: TGTGCCAGCAAAGGACTAGCGGGCTCCTCCGAGCAGTACTAC.

This clonotype was seen repeatedly, ten times or more. Germline is not matched at one junction end, which may reflect a read error. The J gene is TRBJ2-5, the V gene TRBV20-1, with 8 bases lining up with TRBD2. Germline V gene lookup returns CDR1 DFQATT and CDR2 SNEGSKA (reference sequence). The length of the CDR3 is 15 residues. CDR3 sequence (DNA): TGCAGTGCAAAGAATAGCGGGAAGGTCCAAGAGACACAGTACTTC. It encodes CSAKNSGKVQETQYF.

This clonotype showed up many times. A single base separates this from a much larger clone, so it may be a read error. This chain joins TRBV20-1 and TRBJ2-3; no reliable D call. Trimming removed 5 bases from V and 9 bases from J, with 12 bases in between. The CDR3 spans 11 residues. In germline, CDR1 is DFQATT, CDR2 SNEGSKA (reference sequence). The CDR3 region is CSAGRTDTQYF. The DNA of the CDR3 is TGCAGTGCTGGCAGGACCGACACGCAGTATTTT.

A note on this clonotype: The CDR3 does not end in the conserved phenylalanine or tryptophan, so this is likely a read error. The V gene is TRBV20-1, the J gene TRBJ1-1; tentative D call: TRBD1 (5 bases). Germline values: CDR1 DFQATT, CDR2 SNEGSKA (reference sequence). The CDR3 is 11 residues long. The CDR3 DNA sequence: TGCTGTGTTGCAGGGAACACAGAAGCTTTCTTA. Its protein product is CCVAGNTEAFL.

The rearrangement links TRBV28 to TRBJ1-5, with a tentative D call TRBD1 (5 bases). The CDR3 totals 16 residues. Germline assignment: CDR1 MDHEN and CDR2 SYDVKM. V lost 6 bases, J lost 0 bases, and 15 bases lay in between. CDR3 residues: CASSRGGAYSNQPQHF. Here the CDR3 DNA reads TGTGCCAGCAGCCGGGGCGGAGCCTATAGCAATCAGCCCCAGCATTTT.

Notes on this clonotype: At one boundary the junction diverges from the germline segment, which might be a read error. The chain uses TRBV20-1 and TRBJ2-3, with 7 bases fitting TRBD2. CDR3 size: 14 residues. In germline, CDR1 is DFQATT, CDR2 SNEGSKA (reference sequence). CDR3: CSAGLTAAGDKQYF. As DNA, the CDR3 is TGCAGTGCTGGACTAACGGCCGCGGGAGATAAGCAGTATTTC.

Comments on this clonotype: The junction shows a germline mismatch at one end, possibly a read error. V is TRBV6-2 or TRBV6-3 and J is TRBJ1-5; D gene uncertain. The CDR3 is made up of 12 amino acids. The germline V gene encodes CDR1 MNHEY and CDR2 SVGEGT. The CDR3 DNA reads TGTGCCAGCAGCGAGCACAATCAGTCCCAGCATTTT. It specifies CASSEHNQSQHF.

V usage is TRBV6-1 and J usage is TRBJ2-7, with D possibly matching TRBD2 (6 bases). Germline CDR1 reads MNHNS; CDR2 reads SASEGT. This CDR3 region has 16 residues. V lost 3 bases and J lost 0, with 15 bases in between. The CDR3 here is CASSEAGTESSYEQYF. Written as DNA, the CDR3 is TGTGCCAGCAGTGAGGCGGGAACTGAAAGCTCCTACGAGCAGTACTTC.

On this clonotype itself: At one end the junction does not follow the germline gene, possibly because of a read error. V gene TRBV11-3 combines with J gene TRBJ2-7; maybe TRBD2 (6 bases). CDR1 and CDR2 from the germline V gene are SGHNT and YENEEA. The CDR3 totals 13 residues. The CDR3 DNA follows: TGTCCCAGCAGCTTAGATAGCGGCTACGAGCAGTACTTC. Encoded protein: CPSSLDSGYEQYF.

This clonotype was observed at least ten times. This chain links TRBV5-1 with TRBJ1-2, with unresolved D. Looked up from germline, CDR1 is SGHRS and CDR2 is YFSETQ. The ends were cut back, 4 bases at V and 8 bases at J, with 18 bases in the middle. The CDR3 covers 14 residues. The CDR3 is CASSLIDPSRGYTF. In DNA, the CDR3 is TGCGCCAGCAGCCTCATAGATCCAAGTCGCGGCTACACCTTC.

On this clonotype itself: At one end, the junction sequence differs from germline, possibly due to a read error. V is TRBV5-7 and J is TRBJ1-1; TRBD1 might be the D (5 bases). TRBV5-7 counts as an open reading frame of uncertain function. The CDR3 sequence is 16 residues long. Written as DNA, the CDR3 is TGTGTCAGCAGCTTGGCTGACAGCTCGATGAACACTGAAGCTTTCTTT. Protein product: CVSSLADSSMNTEAFF.

The chain employs TRBV25-1 and TRBJ2-1; D may match TRBD1 or TRBD2 (5 bases each). CDR3 length: 14 amino acids. Trimming cost V 3 bases and J 8 bases, with 14 bases left between them. Germline values: CDR1 MGHDK, CDR2 SYGVNS. The DNA of the CDR3 is TGTGCCAGCAGTGACCACGGGACGTCACATGAGCAGTTCTTC. It is translated as CASSDHGTSHEQFF.

This clonotype showed up just once. J is TRBJ1-5 and V is TRBV20-1; D gene ambiguous. Per the germline V gene, CDR1 is DFQATT and CDR2 is SNEGSKA (reference sequence). The CDR3 covers 12 residues. The CDR3 DNA follows: TGCGGTGTCTCGCAGGCTTTTAAGCCCCAGCATTTT. It yields the protein CGVSQAFKPQHF.

V usage is TRBV28 and J usage is TRBJ2-3; D remains ambiguous. The J call is in doubt because the DNA end fits TRBJ1-5 better. The CDR3 loop spans 14 amino acids. Germline V gene data show CDR1 as MDHEN and CDR2 as SYDVKM. The CDR3 loop is CASSEPRSTDTQHF. CDR3 sequence (DNA): TGTGCCAGCAGTGAACCACGGAGCACAGATACGCAGCATTTT.

A note on this clonotype: A much larger clone differs from this one at a single base, so this may be a read error. This chain uses TRBV14 with TRBJ1-2; 8 bases are a match to TRBD1. Per germline, CDR1 SGHDN and CDR2 FVKESK. V was clipped by 6 bases and J by 5 bases; unmatched bases: 20. The CDR3 has 18 amino acids. DNA for the CDR3: TGTGCCAGCAGTCGGAGGCAGGGGGCGCGACTAAATGAGTATGGCTACACCTTC. Translating it yields CASSRRQGARLNEYGYTF.

On this clonotype itself: One end of the junction varies from germline; a read error may be responsible. This chain links TRBV29-1 with TRBJ2-4; D ambiguous. Germline CDR1 and CDR2: SQVTM and ANQGSEA. This CDR3 spans 14 amino acids. This CDR3 reads CIVEDVIGKNIQHF. For the CDR3, the DNA is TGCATCGTTGAAGATGTGATAGGGAAAAACATACAGCACTTC.

A remark on this clonotype: The junction departs from the called germline gene at one end, perhaps through a read error. The CDR3 DNA is TGTGCCAGCAACTTAGTAGCGGGAGGGCCCAGTGAACAGTTCTTC. Amino acids: CASNLVAGGPSEQFF. The chain employs TRBV11-3 and TRBJ2-1; 11 bases are shared with TRBD2. CDR3 length: 15 residues. Germline CDR1 reads SGHNT; CDR2 reads YENEEA.

There are many counts of this clonotype. The chain links TRBV11-2 to TRBJ2-2, with unresolved D. V was cut by 2 bases and J by 2 bases, with 6 bases left in between. The germline V gene encodes CDR1 SGHAT and CDR2 FQNNGV. The CDR3 loop spans 14 amino acids. Here the CDR3 DNA reads TGTGCCAGCAGCTTAAGTATAAACACCGGGGAGCTGTTTTTT. Translated, it gives CASSLSINTGELFF.

For this clonotype: Given the absence of the conserved phenylalanine or tryptophan at the CDR3 end, a read error is likely. The limits of the CDR3 on the DNA are not certain, so only TCRdb's listed CDR3 is given. The CDR3 is CAISDQFSDNEQLI. V and J are TRBV12-3 or TRBV12-4 and TRBJ2-1. The CDR3 spans 14 residues, counting both ends.

This chain links TRBV11-1 with TRBJ2-3; 7 positions match TRBD1. The CDR3 runs 16 residues. The junction had 13 bases not matched to a gene; V was cut back by 5 bases and J by 5 bases. Germline CDR1 and CDR2: SGHAT and FQDESV (reference sequence). CDR3 loop: CASSPGRGRSGDTQYF. In DNA, the CDR3 is TGTGCCAGCAGCCCGGGTAGGGGGCGTTCCGGAGATACGCAGTATTTT.

This chain connects TRBV6-5 to TRBJ2-5, with D unclear. The CDR3 consists of 15 residues. Germline V gene lookup returns CDR1 MNHEY and CDR2 SVGAGI. CDR3 region: CGSSYSSSSRETQYF. In nucleotides, the CDR3 is TGTGGCAGTAGTTACTCGAGCTCCAGTCGAGAGACCCAGTACTTC.